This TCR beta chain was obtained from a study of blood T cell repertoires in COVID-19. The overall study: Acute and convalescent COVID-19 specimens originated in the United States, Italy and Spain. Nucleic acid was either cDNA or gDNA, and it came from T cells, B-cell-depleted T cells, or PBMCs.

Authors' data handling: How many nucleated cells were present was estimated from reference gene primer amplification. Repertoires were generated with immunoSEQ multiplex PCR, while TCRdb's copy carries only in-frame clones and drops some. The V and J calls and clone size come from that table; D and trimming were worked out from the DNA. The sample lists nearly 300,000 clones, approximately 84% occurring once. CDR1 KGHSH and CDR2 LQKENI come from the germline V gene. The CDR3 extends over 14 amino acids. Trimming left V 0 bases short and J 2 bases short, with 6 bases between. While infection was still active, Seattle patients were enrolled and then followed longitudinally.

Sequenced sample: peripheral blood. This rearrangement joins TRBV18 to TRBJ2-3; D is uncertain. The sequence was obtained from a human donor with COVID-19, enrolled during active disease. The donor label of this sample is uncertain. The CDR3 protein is CASSPPVLTDTQYF. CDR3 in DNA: TGTGCCAGCTCACCACCTGTCCTCACAGATACGCAGTATTTT.